What follows are 25 T cell receptor beta chains derived from one specimen sequenced in a study of cytomegalovirus exposure and HLA in healthy donors. With 60 Vbeta and 13 Jbeta primers, the PCR was carried out. The protocol was immunoSEQ multiplex PCR, while the TCRdb copy is restricted to in-frame clones and leaves out a portion. The sample includes around 100,000 clones, 75% to 85% of them seen just once. Sequenced sample: PBMCs. All receptors derive from a woman aged 18-29 years in good health and CMV-seropositive.

This chain connects TRBV6-5 to TRBJ2-1; D perhaps matches TRBD1 (6 bases). V lost 4 bases and J 9 bases, leaving 16 bases between the germline ends. Germline CDR1 and CDR2: MNHEY and SVGAGI. The CDR3 covers 14 residues. The CDR3: CASSFNRARSEQFF. In DNA, the CDR3 is TGTGCCAGCAGTTTCAACAGGGCTCGGAGTGAGCAGTTCTTC.

The chain recombines TRBV6-1 with TRBJ2-1; 9 nucleotides align to TRBD2. Per germline, CDR1 MNHNS and CDR2 SASEGT. The V segment lost 4 bases and the J segment 6 bases; nucleotides outside the gene matches: 7. This CDR3 spans 15 amino acids. DNA of the CDR3: TGTGCCAGCAGTGCCGGGACTAGCCGGGGCAATGAGCAGTTCTTC. Protein: CASSAGTSRGNEQFF.

The V call is TRBV5-4, the J call TRBJ1-1; D is ambiguous. Between the trimmed V and J ends, which lost 1 base and 1 base, there was a span of 14 bases. CDR3 length equals 16 residues. Germline values: CDR1 SGHNT, CDR2 YYREEE (reference sequence). In DNA, the CDR3 is TGTGCCAGCAGCTTGTTCCAGAAGATCTCGAACACTGAAGCTTTCTTT. Protein: CASSLFQKISNTEAFF.

This chain connects TRBV6-1 to TRBJ1-5; TRBD1 agrees at 7 bases. Unmatched junction bases numbered 4, after V lost 4 bases and J lost 1 base. Germline CDR1 MNHNS, CDR2 SASEGT. CDR3 size: 15 residues. The CDR3 DNA reads TGTGCCAGCAGTGGACAGACAGGGAGCAATCAGCCCCAGCATTTT. It codes for CASSGQTGSNQPQHF.

The rearrangement joins TRBV2 to TRBJ2-1, with 8 bases aligning to TRBD1. CDR3 length: 14 residues. The V gene end was trimmed by 6 bases and the J gene end by 6 bases; junction bases not matched to a gene: 7. Germline lookup yields CDR1 SNHLY and CDR2 FYNNEI. CDR3 protein: CASRDKTGVNEQFF. The CDR3 nucleotides read TGTGCCAGCAGGGACAAGACAGGGGTCAATGAGCAGTTCTTC.

The V call is TRBV5-1, the J call TRBJ1-2, with no clear D. Trimming stripped 4 bases from V and 3 bases from J, with 13 bases between. CDR1 is SGHRS, CDR2 YFSETQ, per germline. CDR3 length: 14 amino acids. This chain's CDR3 is CASSRLEGYYGYTF. In nucleotides, the CDR3 is TGCGCCAGCAGCAGATTGGAGGGATACTATGGCTACACCTTC. The entire variable domain, with the rest obtained from reference TRBV5-1 and TRBJ1-2, is as follows: KAGVTQTPRYLIKTRGQQVTLSCSPISGHRSVSWYQQTPGQGLQFLFEYFSETQRNKGNFPGRFSGRQFSNSRSEMNVSTLELGDSALYLCASSRLEGYYGYTFGSGTRLTVV.

This clone was recorded once. The chain is built from TRBV19 and TRBJ2-1, with 9 bases aligning to TRBD2. Germline lookup yields CDR1 LNHDA and CDR2 SQIVND (reference sequence). Unmatched junction bases numbered 14, after V lost 9 bases and J lost 8 bases. The length of the CDR3 is 15 residues. The CDR3 region has the DNA TGTGCCAGCACCTCTCCGGGACTAGCATTCCATGAGCAGTTCTTC. Translating it yields CASTSPGLAFHEQFF.

The chain couples TRBV4-2 to TRBJ2-7; 8 positions agree with TRBD2. This CDR3 has 15 residues. V shed 0 bases, J shed 3 bases, and the junction held 4 bases outside the gene matches. CDR1 and CDR2 (germline): LGHNA, YNFKEQ. The CDR3 protein is CASSQERGLGYEQYF. CDR3 bases: TGTGCCAGCAGCCAAGAACGGGGACTAGGCTACGAGCAGTACTTC.

The genes are TRBV7-9 and TRBJ2-5, with TRBD2 matching over 12 bases. Trimming took 4 bases from V and 5 from J; bases not matched to a gene: 8. Germline loops: CDR1 SEHNR, CDR2 FQNEAQ (reference sequence). The CDR3 runs to 16 residues. The CDR3 DNA is TGTGCCAGCAGCTGGCCTAGCGGGGGGGCAAGGGAGACCCAGTACTTC. Amino acid sequence: CASSWPSGGARETQYF.

This clone appeared a few times. This chain connects TRBV7-2 to TRBJ2-2, with 7 bases fitting TRBD1. CDR3 length equals 14 residues. V was clipped by 5 bases and J by 4 bases; unmatched bases: 4. The germline CDR1 and CDR2 sequences are SGHTA and FQGNSA. The CDR3 DNA reads as TGTGCCAGCAGCGGCAGGGGGTCCACCGGGGAGCTGTTTTTT. Translation: CASSGRGSTGELFF.

This clone has just a few counts. Written as DNA, the CDR3 is TGTGCCAGCTCACCACCAAGCATACCTACGCAGTATTTT. It translates to CASSPPSIPTQYF. This chain connects TRBV18 to TRBJ2-3, with D uncertain. This CDR3 has 13 amino acids. The germline V gene encodes CDR1 KGHSH and CDR2 LQKENI. The V and J ends lost 0 bases and 8 bases respectively, with 9 bases between them.

The rearrangement links TRBV9 to TRBJ2-5; 9 positions agree with TRBD1. Per germline, CDR1 SGDLS and CDR2 YYNGEE. V dropped 0 bases and J dropped 1; count of bases not matched to a gene: 10. CDR3 length equals 18 residues. CDR3: CASSVGTGAGLLQETQYF. The CDR3 DNA follows: TGTGCCAGCAGCGTAGGGACAGGGGCTGGTCTGCTCCAAGAGACCCAGTACTTC.

There are many counts of this clone. The chain links TRBV7-2 to TRBJ2-1, with 10 bases fitting TRBD2. The germline V gene has CDR1 SGHTA and CDR2 FQGNSA. The V gene end was trimmed by 6 bases and the J gene end by 4 bases; junction bases not matched to a gene: 6. CDR3 length: 15 amino acids. The CDR3 spells CASRRTSGMYNEQFF. The DNA of the CDR3 is TGTGCCAGCAGGCGTACTAGCGGGATGTACAATGAGCAGTTCTTC.

The V call is TRBV7-8, the J call TRBJ2-7; TRBD1 matches 7 bases. Trimming took 5 bases from V and 2 from J; bases not matched to a gene: 3. In germline, CDR1 is SGHVS, CDR2 FQNEAQ. CDR3 length equals 13 residues. CDR3 sequence reads: CASSVDRTYEQYF. CDR3 bases: TGTGCCAGCAGCGTGGACAGGACCTACGAGCAGTACTTC.

This chain joins TRBV5-5 and TRBJ2-7, with D possibly TRBD1 on 7 matching bases. V was trimmed by 4 bases and J by 2 bases, leaving 22 bases between them. Per the germline V gene, CDR1 is SGHKS and CDR2 is YYEKEE (reference sequence). This CDR3 has 17 amino acids. The CDR3 loop reads CASSGTQGGSEAYEQYF. The CDR3 coding sequence is TGTGCCAGCAGCGGGACCCAGGGGGGTAGCGAGGCCTACGAGCAGTACTTC. Variable domain in full (rest from reference TRBV5-5 and TRBJ2-7): DAGVTQSPTHLIKTRGQQVTLRCSPISGHKSVSWYQQVLGQGPQFIFQYYEKEERGRGNFPDRFSARQFPNYSSELNVNALLLGDSALYLCASSGTQGGSEAYEQYFGPGTRLTVT.

This sequence joins TRBV2 and TRBJ1-4; D may be TRBD1 (5 bases). Germline V gene lookup returns CDR1 SNHLY and CDR2 FYNNEI. The V and J ends lost 10 bases and 5 bases respectively, with 14 bases between them. The length of the CDR3 is 13 residues. The CDR3 reads CAIPGLQNEKLFF. The CDR3 DNA reads TGTGCCATTCCGGGACTACAGAATGAAAAACTGTTTTTT.

The chain uses TRBV28 and TRBJ1-5; 8 bases align to TRBD1. The ends lost 3 bases at V and 1 base at J; junction bases unmatched: 8. Germline CDR1 MDHEN, CDR2 SYDVKM. The CDR3 runs to 17 residues. The CDR3: CASSFWQGANSNQPQHF. CDR3 nucleotides: TGTGCCAGCAGTTTCTGGCAGGGGGCGAACAGCAATCAGCCCCAGCATTTT.

CDR3 in amino acids: CASSFQDRVGEQFF. The CDR3 DNA is TGTGCCAGCAGTTTCCAGGACAGGGTTGGTGAGCAGTTCTTC. The chain joins TRBV6-5 to TRBJ2-1; 8 bases map to TRBD1. The CDR3 has 14 amino acids. V was pared by 4 bases and J by 9 bases, with 8 bases of the junction left unmatched. Germline-derived CDR1 and CDR2 are MNHEY and SVGAGI.

V usage is TRBV5-1 and J usage is TRBJ2-2, with 7 bases that match TRBD2. V shed 0 bases, J shed 4 bases, and the junction held 15 bases outside the gene matches. The CDR3 sequence is 19 residues long. Germline CDR1 and CDR2: SGHRS and YFSETQ. CDR3 bases: TGCGCCAGCAGCTTGGGGTACCCGGGACTAAAGAATCCCACCGGGGAGCTGTTTTTT. This translates into CASSLGYPGLKNPTGELFF.

In this sample, this clone turned up a few times. The chain links TRBV6-4 to TRBJ1-2; no firm D call. The V end lost 0 bases, the J end lost 6 bases, and 14 bases lay between the germline ends. This CDR3 region has 15 residues. CDR1 MRHNA and CDR2 SNTAGT come from the germline V gene. Here the CDR3 reads CASSDSIEGLNGYTF. In DNA, the CDR3 is TGTGCCAGCAGTGACTCGATTGAGGGCCTTAATGGCTACACCTTC.

J is TRBJ2-1 and V is TRBV5-4, with 12 positions matching TRBD2. Trimming cost V 3 bases and J 1 base; bases outside gene matches: 8. CDR3 length: 18 amino acids. CDR1 and CDR2 (germline): SGHNT, YYREEE (reference sequence). CDR3: CASSSRTSGIPSYNEQFF. The CDR3 region has the DNA TGTGCCAGCAGCTCGCGGACTAGCGGGATCCCTTCCTACAATGAGCAGTTCTTC.

This clone was counted only a few times. This chain uses TRBV29-1 with TRBJ2-2; D is possibly TRBD1 (6 bases). The V and J ends lost 7 bases and 0 bases respectively, with 15 bases between them. The CDR3 loop spans 15 amino acids. Germline lookup yields CDR1 SQVTM and CDR2 ANQGSEA. The CDR3 DNA reads as TGCAGCGCCCTATCCGGGACATCGAACACCGGGGAGCTGTTTTTT. This gives the protein CSALSGTSNTGELFF.

The chain links TRBV4-1 to TRBJ2-1; 11 bases fit TRBD2. The CDR3 is 21 amino acids. The V segment lost 1 base and the J segment 0 bases; nucleotides outside the gene matches: 14. Germline loops: CDR1 MGHRA, CDR2 YSYEKL. The CDR3 bases are TGCGCCAGCAGCCAAGCGGGACTAGCGGTAGCGCTGTTGAGCTCCTACAATGAGCAGTTCTTC. This encodes CASSQAGLAVALLSSYNEQFF.

This clone was counted a few times. The V gene is TRBV5-1, the J gene TRBJ1-1, with 7 bases matching TRBD1. The CDR3 runs 16 residues. In germline, CDR1 is SGHRS, CDR2 YFSETQ. With 4 bases clipped from V and 5 bases from J, the junction kept 14 bases outside the gene matches. CDR3 residues: CASSPWGIYRGTEAFF. The DNA for the CDR3 is TGCGCCAGCAGCCCGTGGGGGATCTACAGGGGAACTGAAGCTTTCTTT.

The rearrangement joins TRBV5-1 to TRBJ1-4; 12 nucleotides agree with TRBD1. The ends lost 0 bases at V and 7 bases at J; junction bases unmatched: 7. This CDR3 is built from 17 residues. CDR1 and CDR2 from the germline V gene are SGHRS and YFSETQ. CDR3 coding DNA: TGCGCCAGCAGCTTGGTACTGGGACAGGGGGCGAGTGAAAAACTGTTTTTT. Protein sequence: CASSLVLGQGASEKLFF.